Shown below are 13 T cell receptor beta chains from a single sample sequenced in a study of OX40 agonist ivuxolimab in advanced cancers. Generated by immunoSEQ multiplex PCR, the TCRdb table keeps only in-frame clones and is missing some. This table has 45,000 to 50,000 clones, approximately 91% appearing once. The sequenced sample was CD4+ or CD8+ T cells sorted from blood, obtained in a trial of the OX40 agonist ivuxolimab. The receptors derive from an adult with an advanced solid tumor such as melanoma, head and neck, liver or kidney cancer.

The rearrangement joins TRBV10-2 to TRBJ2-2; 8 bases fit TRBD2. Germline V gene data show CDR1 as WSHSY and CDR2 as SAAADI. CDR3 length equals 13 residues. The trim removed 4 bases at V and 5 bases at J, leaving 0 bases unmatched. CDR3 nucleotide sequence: TGCGCCAGCAGTGGCGGGGGGACCGGGGAGCTGTTTTTT. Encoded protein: CASSGGGTGELFF.

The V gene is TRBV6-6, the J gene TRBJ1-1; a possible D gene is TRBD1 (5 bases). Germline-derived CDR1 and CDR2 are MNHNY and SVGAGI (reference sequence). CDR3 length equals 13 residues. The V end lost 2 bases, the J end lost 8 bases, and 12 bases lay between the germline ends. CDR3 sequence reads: CASSYGGGSEAFF. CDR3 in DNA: TGTGCCAGCAGTTACGGTGGGGGGTCGGAAGCTTTCTTT.

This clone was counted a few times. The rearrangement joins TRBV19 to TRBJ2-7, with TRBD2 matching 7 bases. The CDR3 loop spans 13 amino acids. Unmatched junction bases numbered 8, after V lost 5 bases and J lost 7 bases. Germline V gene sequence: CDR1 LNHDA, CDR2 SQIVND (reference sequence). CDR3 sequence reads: CASSWGLADEQYF. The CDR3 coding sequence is TGTGCCAGTAGTTGGGGCCTAGCGGATGAGCAGTACTTC.

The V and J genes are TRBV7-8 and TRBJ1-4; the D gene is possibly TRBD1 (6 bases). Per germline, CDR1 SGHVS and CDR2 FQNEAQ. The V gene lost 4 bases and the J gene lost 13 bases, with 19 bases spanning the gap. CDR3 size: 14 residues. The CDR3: CASSSKTGSDVLFF. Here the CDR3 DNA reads TGTGCCAGCAGCTCGAAGACAGGTTCAGATGTACTGTTTTTT.

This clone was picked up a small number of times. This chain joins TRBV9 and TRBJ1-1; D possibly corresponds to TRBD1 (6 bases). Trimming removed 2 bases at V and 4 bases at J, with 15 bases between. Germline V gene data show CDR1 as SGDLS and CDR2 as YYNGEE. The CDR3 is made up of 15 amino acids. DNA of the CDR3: TGTGCCAGCAGCGTCGACCAGCAGGGGTTCACTGAAGCTTTCTTT. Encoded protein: CASSVDQQGFTEAFF.

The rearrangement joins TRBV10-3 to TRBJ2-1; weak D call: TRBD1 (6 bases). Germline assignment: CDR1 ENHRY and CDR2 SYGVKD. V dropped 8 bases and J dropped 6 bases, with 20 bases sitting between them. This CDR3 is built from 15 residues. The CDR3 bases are TGTGCCATCGCATTGGGGGCAGGGTTGATCAATGAGCAGTTCTTC. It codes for CAIALGAGLINEQFF.

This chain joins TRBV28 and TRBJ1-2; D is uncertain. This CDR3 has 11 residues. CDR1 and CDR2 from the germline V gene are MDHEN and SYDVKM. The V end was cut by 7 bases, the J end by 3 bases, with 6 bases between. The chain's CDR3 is CASKDYYGYTF. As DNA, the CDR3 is TGTGCCAGCAAGGACTACTATGGCTACACCTTC.

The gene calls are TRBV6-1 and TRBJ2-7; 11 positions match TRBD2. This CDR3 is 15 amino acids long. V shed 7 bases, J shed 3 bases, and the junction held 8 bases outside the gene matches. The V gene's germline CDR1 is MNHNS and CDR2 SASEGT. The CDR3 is CASTVTSGSVYEQYF. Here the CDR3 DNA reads TGTGCCAGCACTGTAACTAGCGGGAGTGTCTACGAGCAGTACTTC.

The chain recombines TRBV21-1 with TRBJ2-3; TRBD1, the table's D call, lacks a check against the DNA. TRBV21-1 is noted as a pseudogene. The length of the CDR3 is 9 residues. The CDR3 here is CAKGDTQYF. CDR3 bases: TGTGCCAAGGGGGATACGCAGTATTTT.

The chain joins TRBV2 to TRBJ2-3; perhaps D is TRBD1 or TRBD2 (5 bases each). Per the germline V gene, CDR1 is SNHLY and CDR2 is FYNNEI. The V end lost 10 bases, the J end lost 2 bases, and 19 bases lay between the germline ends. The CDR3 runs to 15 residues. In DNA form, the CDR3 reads TGTGCCATCCGGACCGGGACCCACGCCACAGATACGCAGTATTTT. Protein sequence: CAIRTGTHATDTQYF.

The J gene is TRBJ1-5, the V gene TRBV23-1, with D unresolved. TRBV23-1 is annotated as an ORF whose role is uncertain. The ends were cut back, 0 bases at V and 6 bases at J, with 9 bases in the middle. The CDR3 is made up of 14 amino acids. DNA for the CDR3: TGCGCCAGCAGTCAATCAGGGTTAGGTCAGCCCCAGCATTTT. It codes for CASSQSGLGQPQHF.

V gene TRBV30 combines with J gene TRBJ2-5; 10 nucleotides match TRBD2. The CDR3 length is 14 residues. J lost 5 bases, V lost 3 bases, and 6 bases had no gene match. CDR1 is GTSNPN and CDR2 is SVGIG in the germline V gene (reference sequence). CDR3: CAWRSSGRSETQYF. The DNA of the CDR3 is TGTGCCTGGAGATCTAGCGGGAGATCGGAGACCCAGTACTTC.

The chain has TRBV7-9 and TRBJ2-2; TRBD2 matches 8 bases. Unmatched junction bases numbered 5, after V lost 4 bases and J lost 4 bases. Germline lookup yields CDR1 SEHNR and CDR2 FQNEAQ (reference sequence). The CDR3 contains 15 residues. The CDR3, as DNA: TGTGCCAGCAGCTCCCTTAGCGGGATCACCGGGGAGCTGTTTTTT. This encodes CASSSLSGITGELFF.